This TCR beta chain was documented in a study of cytomegalovirus exposure and HLA in healthy donors. At the level of the study: The same platform as the approximately 640 first-cohort repertoires was used for the 100 to 150 validation repertoires, a later analysis reported.

Sequencing was performed with immunoSEQ multiplex PCR; in TCRdb, only in-frame clones are kept and a portion is missing. The sample has roughly 250,000 clones; approximately 84% are singletons. The germline CDR1 and CDR2 sequences are LNHDA and SQIVND (reference sequence). The CDR3 totals 15 residues. With 4 bases clipped from V and 6 bases from J, the junction kept 7 bases outside the gene matches. In its sample, this clone was seen once. Its target is unknown. Findings of the study overall: The study listed some 160 cytomegalovirus-associated TCR beta chains. Most TCR sequences were rare, but some public TCRs occurred in many donors.

The sequence was obtained from a woman in her 30s in good health and CMV-seropositive. This chain uses TRBV19 with TRBJ2-7; 12 bases are a match to TRBD1. Sequencing input: PBMCs. The CDR3 DNA sequence: TGTGCCAGTAGTAAGACCGGGACAGGGGGCTTCGAGCAGTACTTC. Amino acids: CASSKTGTGGFEQYF.